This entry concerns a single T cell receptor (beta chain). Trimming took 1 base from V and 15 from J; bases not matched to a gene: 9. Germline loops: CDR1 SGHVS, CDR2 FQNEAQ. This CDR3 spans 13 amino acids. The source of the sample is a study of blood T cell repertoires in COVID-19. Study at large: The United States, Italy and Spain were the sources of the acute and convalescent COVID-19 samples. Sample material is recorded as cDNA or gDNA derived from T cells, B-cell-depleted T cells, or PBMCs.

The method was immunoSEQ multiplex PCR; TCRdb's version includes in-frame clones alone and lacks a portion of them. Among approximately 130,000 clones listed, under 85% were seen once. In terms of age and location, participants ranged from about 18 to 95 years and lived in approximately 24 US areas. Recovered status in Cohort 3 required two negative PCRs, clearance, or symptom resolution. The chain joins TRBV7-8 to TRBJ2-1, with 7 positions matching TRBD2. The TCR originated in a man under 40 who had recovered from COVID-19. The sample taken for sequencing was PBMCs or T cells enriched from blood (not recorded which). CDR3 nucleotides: TGTGCCAGCAGCTTAGATATCGGGGGGATTTGGTTCTTC. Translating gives CASSLDIGGIWFF.